These 29 T cell receptor beta chains came from one sample sequenced in a study of T cell changes during pregnancy in multiple sclerosis. Sequenced by immunoSEQ multiplex PCR; TCRdb stores in-frame clones only, minus some. The sample has roughly 61,000 clones, roughly 94% seen once; the top ten hold over 2%. This material consisted of CD8+ T cells from peripheral blood mononuclear cells, taken after pregnancy. These receptors originate from a female donor with multiple sclerosis, enrolled in a pregnancy study.

The chain uses TRBV19 and TRBJ1-1; D is ambiguous. This CDR3 is built from 13 residues. Germline V gene lookup returns CDR1 LNHDA and CDR2 SQIVND (reference sequence). Trimming cost V 3 bases and J 8 bases, with 13 bases left between them. CDR3 sequence: CASSISSLREAFF. Here the CDR3 DNA reads TGTGCCAGTAGTATCAGCAGTCTCAGGGAAGCTTTCTTT.

The chain uses TRBV5-1 and TRBJ2-5; TRBD1 is a possible D gene (6 bases). The V gene lost 5 bases and the J gene lost 5 bases, with 19 bases spanning the gap. Germline V CDR1 and CDR2: SGHRS, YFSETQ. This CDR3 has 15 residues. The CDR3 reads CASRSGRGQLETQYF. CDR3 in DNA: TGCGCCAGCAGAAGTGGCAGGGGTCAGTTGGAGACCCAGTACTTC.

The J gene is TRBJ1-1, the V gene TRBV4-3, with a possible D match to TRBD1 (6 bases). The germline V and J ends were trimmed by 1 base and 3 bases, with 12 bases remaining between them. This CDR3 has 15 residues. The germline gives CDR1 LGHNA, CDR2 YSLEER. DNA for the CDR3: TGCGCCAGCAGCCAAGGCAGTCAGGGGCACACTGAAGCTTTCTTT. Translated: CASSQGSQGHTEAFF.

CDR3 protein: CASSLAGGTGELFF. Written as DNA, the CDR3 is TGCGCCAGCAGCTTGGCAGGGGGGACCGGGGAGCTGTTTTTT. The chain is built from TRBV5-1 and TRBJ2-2, with TRBD1 as a possible D gene (7 bases). The CDR3 has 14 residues. Trimming stripped 0 bases from V and 5 bases from J, with 8 bases between. CDR1 SGHRS and CDR2 YFSETQ come from the germline V gene.

This clone was detected only a few times. This chain uses TRBV2 with TRBJ1-2; D unclear. The CDR3 is 12 residues long. Trimming shortened V by 7 bases and J by 6 bases, and 12 bases separated the two germline ends. Germline CDR1 reads SNHLY; CDR2 reads FYNNEI. Here the CDR3 reads CASIARGDGYTF. The CDR3 region has the DNA TGTGCCAGCATCGCCCGCGGGGATGGCTACACCTTC. The full variable domain, in which reference TRBV2 and TRBJ1-2 provide the parts outside the CDR3, is EPEVTQTPSHQVTQMGQEVILRCVPISNHLYFYWYRQILGQKVEFLVSFYNNEISEKSEIFDDQFSVERPDGSNFTLKIRSTKLEDSAMYFCASIARGDGYTFGSGTRLTVV.

The CDR3 loop reads CASSVIAGGYNEQFF. The CDR3, as DNA: TGTGCCAGTAGTGTAATAGCGGGAGGGTACAATGAGCAGTTCTTC. The chain has TRBV19 and TRBJ2-1, with 11 bases aligning to TRBD2. CDR3 length equals 15 residues. Germline trimming cut 5 bases from V and 4 bases from J; bases unmatched to any gene: 4. Looked up from germline, CDR1 is LNHDA and CDR2 is SQIVND (reference sequence).

The rearrangement uses TRBV6-5 and TRBJ1-2; 7 nucleotides match TRBD1. CDR3 length: 13 amino acids. The germline CDR1 and CDR2 sequences are MNHEY and SVGAGI. V gave up 5 bases and J gave up 7 bases; unmatched junction bases: 7. CDR3 nucleotides: TGTGCCAGCAGTCAGACAGGGTATAGTGGCTACACCTTC. It translates to CASSQTGYSGYTF.

This chain uses TRBV5-1 with TRBJ1-1, with TRBD1 matching 9 bases. The CDR3 sequence is 15 residues long. CDR1 and CDR2 from the germline V gene are SGHRS and YFSETQ. The junction had 3 bases not matched to a gene; V was cut back by 0 bases and J by 3 bases. CDR3 region: CASSLGQGVYTEAFF. CDR3 bases: TGCGCCAGCAGCTTGGGACAGGGGGTATACACTGAAGCTTTCTTT.

This sequence joins TRBV7-9 and TRBJ1-2; 7 positions agree with TRBD1. The CDR3 contains 13 residues. The germline V gene encodes CDR1 SEHNR and CDR2 FQNEAQ (reference sequence). The V segment lost 1 base and the J segment 7 bases; nucleotides outside the gene matches: 3. In DNA, the CDR3 is TGTGCCAGCAGCTTAGGACAGGGATTTGGCTACACCTTC. Translated, it gives CASSLGQGFGYTF. The full variable domain, with the rest looked up from reference TRBV7-9 and TRBJ1-2, is DTGVSQNPRHKITKRGQNVTFRCDPISEHNRLYWYRQTLGQGPEFLTYFQNEAQLEKSRLLSDRFSAERPKGSFSTLEIQRTEQGDSAMYLCASSLGQGFGYTFGSGTRLTVV.

The V and J genes are TRBV2 and TRBJ1-2; 11 bases match TRBD1. The J segment lost 7 bases and the V segment lost 8 bases, leaving 12 bases of the junction unmatched. Germline V lookup: CDR1 SNHLY, CDR2 FYNNEI. This CDR3 is built from 15 residues. The CDR3 reads CASPEWRGTGGGYTF. The CDR3 DNA reads TGTGCCAGCCCAGAGTGGAGGGGGACAGGGGGTGGCTACACCTTC.

The chain links TRBV7-9 to TRBJ2-3, with D possibly TRBD2 on 5 matching bases. V lost 4 bases, J lost 6 bases, and 8 bases lay in between. Germline V gene data show CDR1 as SEHNR and CDR2 as FQNEAQ (reference sequence). The CDR3 is made up of 12 amino acids. For the CDR3, the DNA is TGTGCCAGCAGCTATGGGAGCGATACGCAGTATTTT. It encodes CASSYGSDTQYF.

This chain joins TRBV15 and TRBJ1-1, with 9 positions matching TRBD1. V lost 7 bases and J lost 5; bases outside the gene matches: 8. The CDR3 runs 14 residues. Germline values: CDR1 LNHNV, CDR2 YYDKDF (reference sequence). CDR3 protein: CATKLDRGYTEAFF. Here the CDR3 DNA reads TGTGCCACCAAATTGGACAGGGGATATACTGAAGCTTTCTTT.

This clone has only one observation. The rearrangement joins TRBV11-1 to TRBJ1-1; 8 positions match TRBD1. Germline trimming cut 8 bases from V and 2 bases from J; bases unmatched to any gene: 13. The CDR3 is 16 amino acids. The germline V gene has CDR1 SGHAT and CDR2 FQDESV (reference sequence). The CDR3 nucleotides are TGTGCCAGCGCCTCACGCCCCAGGGGGCTTAACACTGAAGCTTTCTTT. Its protein product is CASASRPRGLNTEAFF.

The chain employs TRBV6-4 and TRBJ2-1, with 8 bases aligning to TRBD2. The CDR3 covers 14 residues. The V and J ends lost 8 bases and 6 bases, in that order; junction bases with no gene match: 9. Germline CDR1 and CDR2: MRHNA and SNTAGT. In DNA form, the CDR3 reads TGTGCCAGCGCCAGAGCGGGAGAAGCCAATGAGCAGTTCTTC. Its protein is CASARAGEANEQFF.

The chain recombines TRBV5-1 with TRBJ2-7, with 7 nucleotides matching TRBD1. J gave up 1 base and V 4 bases, and 2 bases lay outside the gene matches. Germline CDR1 reads SGHRS; CDR2 reads YFSETQ. CDR3 length: 13 amino acids. This CDR3 reads CASSLGQSYEQYF. CDR3 bases: TGCGCCAGCAGCCTGGGACAGTCCTACGAGCAGTACTTC.

The genes are TRBV25-1 and TRBJ2-5, with D perhaps matching TRBD1 (6 bases). This CDR3 comprises 15 residues. Germline lookup yields CDR1 MGHDK and CDR2 SYGVNS. V was shortened by 4 bases and J by 1 base, with 13 bases between the two germline ends. This CDR3 reads CASSVEAGVQETQYF. CDR3 DNA: TGTGCCAGCAGTGTGGAGGCAGGGGTCCAAGAGACCCAGTACTTC.

This rearrangement joins TRBV7-3 to TRBJ1-1; possibly TRBD1 for D (6 bases). The length of the CDR3 is 14 residues. V was shortened by 5 bases and J by 3 bases, with 13 bases between the two germline ends. Germline V gene data show CDR1 as SGHTA and CDR2 as FQGTGA. The DNA for the CDR3 is TGTGCCAGCAGCCAAGGGGGTAGGCACACTGAAGCTTTCTTT. Amino acid sequence: CASSQGGRHTEAFF.

J is TRBJ2-7 and V is TRBV9; D call uncertain. The CDR3 contains 14 residues. Germline values: CDR1 SGDLS, CDR2 YYNGEE. With 4 bases removed from V and 5 bases from J, the gap between germline ends came to 16 bases. CDR3 protein: CASSPDTRRDEQYF. The CDR3 region has the DNA TGTGCCAGCAGCCCCGACACGCGTCGAGACGAGCAGTACTTC.

V is TRBV27 and J is TRBJ1-1; 7 nucleotides line up with TRBD1. This CDR3 contains 14 residues. V dropped 2 bases and J dropped 4; count of bases not matched to a gene: 4. CDR1 and CDR2 (germline): MNHEY, SMNVEV (reference sequence). CDR3 in DNA: TGTGCCAGCAGTTTACGACAGGGAACCACTGAAGCTTTCTTT. This gives the protein CASSLRQGTTEAFF.

The chain employs TRBV19 and TRBJ2-7, with D maybe TRBD1 (5 bases). V gave up 5 bases and J gave up 1 base, with 6 bases separating them. Germline-derived CDR1 and CDR2 are LNHDA and SQIVND (reference sequence). This CDR3 is built from 12 residues. The CDR3 DNA reads TGTGCCAGTAGTCCAGGGTCCTACGAGCAGTACTTC. Translated, it gives CASSPGSYEQYF.

As to this clone: At one boundary the junction diverges from the germline segment, which might be a read error. V is TRBV19 and J is TRBJ1-1; D remains unclear. The CDR3 totals 13 residues. The germline gives CDR1 LNHDA, CDR2 SQIVND (reference sequence). In DNA form, the CDR3 reads TGTGCCAGTAGTATACCGGGGAACCCTGAAGCTTTCTTT. Its protein is CASSIPGNPEAFF.

V is TRBV28 and J is TRBJ2-3; TRBD2 agrees at 8 bases. The CDR3 is made up of 17 amino acids. The germline V gene has CDR1 MDHEN and CDR2 SYDVKM. Losses at the gene ends were 5 bases for V and 0 bases for J; bases not matched to a gene: 10. The CDR3 coding sequence is TGTGCCAGCAGTCCTACGGGTAGCGGGATGAGCACAGATACGCAGTATTTT. Amino acid sequence: CASSPTGSGMSTDTQYF. Based on the CDR3 plus reference TRBV28 and TRBJ2-3, the full variable domain is DVKVTQSSRYLVKRTGEKVFLECVQDMDHENMFWYRQDPGLGLRLIYFSYDVKMKEKGDIPEGYSVSREKKERFSLILESASTNQTSMYLCASSPTGSGMSTDTQYFGPGTRLTVL.

The chain uses TRBV7-8 and TRBJ1-1; D ambiguous. Germline V lookup: CDR1 SGHVS, CDR2 FQNEAQ. The CDR3 is 15 amino acids. The V and J ends lost 5 bases and 5 bases respectively, with 18 bases between them. CDR3 in amino acids: CASSAVAGMGTEAFF. DNA for the CDR3: TGTGCCAGCAGCGCCGTTGCGGGGATGGGAACTGAAGCTTTCTTT.

The chain combines TRBV9 with TRBJ1-1, with 10 bases that match TRBD1. CDR3 size: 13 residues. After removal of 3 bases from V and 5 bases from J, the junction contained 1 base not matched to a gene. The germline gives CDR1 SGDLS, CDR2 YYNGEE. The chain's CDR3 is CASSEGQGTEAFF. CDR3 nucleotides: TGTGCCAGCAGCGAGGGACAGGGGACTGAAGCTTTCTTT.

The V call is TRBV5-1, the J call TRBJ2-1; 12 bases align to TRBD1. V lost 4 bases to trimming and J lost 8 bases; unmatched junction nucleotides: 7. From germline, CDR1 is SGHRS and CDR2 YFSETQ. The CDR3 covers 15 residues. CDR3 protein: CASSLGQGAEYEQFF. The CDR3 region has the DNA TGCGCCAGCAGCCTGGGACAGGGGGCCGAGTATGAGCAGTTCTTC.

The chain is built from TRBV27 and TRBJ2-1, with 9 bases fitting TRBD2. This CDR3 has 14 amino acids. Trimming at V came to 2 bases and at J to 9 bases, leaving 5 bases not matched to a gene. Germline CDR1 and CDR2: MNHEY and SMNVEV (reference sequence). CDR3 in amino acids: CASSLIAGVSEQFF. CDR3 DNA: TGTGCCAGCAGTTTAATAGCGGGAGTAAGTGAGCAGTTCTTC.

The rearrangement links TRBV27 to TRBJ1-4, with 8 bases that match TRBD1. Germline V gives CDR1 MNHEY, CDR2 SMNVEV (reference sequence). The V segment lost 6 bases and the J segment 5 bases; nucleotides outside the gene matches: 2. The CDR3 runs to 13 residues. For the CDR3, the DNA is TGTGCCAGCAGCCGACAGGGGAATGAAAAACTGTTTTTT. It codes for CASSRQGNEKLFF.

This chain uses TRBV27 with TRBJ2-7; TRBD1 agrees at 7 bases. The CDR3 covers 16 residues. Unmatched junction bases numbered 13, after V lost 2 bases and J lost 6 bases. The germline V gene encodes CDR1 MNHEY and CDR2 SMNVEV (reference sequence). The CDR3 DNA reads as TGTGCCAGCAGTTTAGGGAGCAGGCAGACAGGGACCGAGCAGTACTTC. It is translated as CASSLGSRQTGTEQYF.

This clone was seen just once. V gene TRBV4-1 combines with J gene TRBJ1-2; 8 nucleotides line up with TRBD1. CDR3 length: 14 amino acids. With 0 bases clipped from V and 8 bases from J, the junction kept 5 bases outside the gene matches. Looked up from germline, CDR1 is MGHRA and CDR2 is YSYEKL. The CDR3 is CASSQDRGLRGYTF. The CDR3 DNA follows: TGCGCCAGCAGCCAAGACAGGGGGCTCCGGGGCTACACCTTC.